The clone carrying this T cell receptor beta chain was seen many times. This record comes from a study of T cells in Graves' hyperthyroidism and ophthalmopathy. TCR beta CDR3 region amplification was performed from RNA transcripts. The TCR CDR3 was amplified in a first-round RT-PCR using the HTBI primer set. TCRdb analysed the multiplex PCR reads with MiXCR anew, one entry per CDR3 protein. The data contain approximately 300,000 distinct CDR3 sequences, over 15% of them singletons. Ophthalmopathy cases met thresholds of Clinical Activity Score at least 3, NOSPECS grade at least 4 and duration under 3 months. Exclusion followed for patients with uncontrolled infection, other autoimmune disease, pregnancy or lactation. Diagnostic assessment was based on clinical symptoms, serum thyroxine and TRAb, thyroid ultrasound and orbital computed tomography. The sequencing input was blood. The sequence came from a woman aged 55-69 years with Graves' ophthalmopathy.

CDR3 in DNA: TGTGCCAGCAGGAACGCCTGGGGCACTGAAGCTTTCTTT. As protein: CASRNAWGTEAFF. The genes are TRBV12-3 or TRBV12-4 and TRBJ1-1; D gene uncertain. The CDR3 sequence is 13 residues long. Trimming removed 6 bases from V and 4 bases from J, with 12 bases in between.